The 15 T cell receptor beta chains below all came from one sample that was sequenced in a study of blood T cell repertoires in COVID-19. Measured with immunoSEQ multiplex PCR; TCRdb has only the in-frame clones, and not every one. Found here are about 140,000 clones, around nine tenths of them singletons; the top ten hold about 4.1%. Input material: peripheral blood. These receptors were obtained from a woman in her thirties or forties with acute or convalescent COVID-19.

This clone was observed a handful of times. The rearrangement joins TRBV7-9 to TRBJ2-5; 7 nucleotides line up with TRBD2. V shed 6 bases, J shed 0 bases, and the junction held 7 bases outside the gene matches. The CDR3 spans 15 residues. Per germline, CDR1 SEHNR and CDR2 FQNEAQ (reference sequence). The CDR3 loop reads CASSFTGTNQETQYF. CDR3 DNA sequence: TGTGCCAGCAGTTTTACCGGGACTAACCAAGAGACCCAGTACTTC.

CDR3 loop: CSASKETQYF. CDR3 coding DNA: TGCAGTGCTAGCAAAGAGACCCAGTACTTC. The chain employs TRBV20-1 and TRBJ2-5; D not resolved. The CDR3 is made up of 10 amino acids. The germline V and J ends were trimmed by 3 bases and 3 bases, with 2 bases remaining between them. The germline gives CDR1 DFQATT, CDR2 SNEGSKA (reference sequence).

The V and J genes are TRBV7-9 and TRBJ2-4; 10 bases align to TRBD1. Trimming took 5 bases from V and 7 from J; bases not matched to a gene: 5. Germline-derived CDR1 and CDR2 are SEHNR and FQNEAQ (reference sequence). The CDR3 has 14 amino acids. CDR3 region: CASSGGGQGNIQYF. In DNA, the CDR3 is TGTGCCAGCAGCGGAGGGGGACAGGGGAACATTCAGTACTTC. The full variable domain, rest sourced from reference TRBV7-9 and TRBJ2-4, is DTGVSQNPRHKITKRGQNVTFRCDPISEHNRLYWYRQTLGQGPEFLTYFQNEAQLEKSRLLSDRFSAERPKGSFSTLEIQRTEQGDSAMYLCASSGGGQGNIQYFGAGTRLSVL.

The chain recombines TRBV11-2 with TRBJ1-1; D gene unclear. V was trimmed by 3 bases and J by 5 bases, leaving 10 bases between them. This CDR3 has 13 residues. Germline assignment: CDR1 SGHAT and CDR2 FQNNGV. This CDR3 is CASSFVRGTEAFF. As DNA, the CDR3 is TGTGCCAGCAGCTTTGTCAGAGGGACTGAAGCTTTCTTT.

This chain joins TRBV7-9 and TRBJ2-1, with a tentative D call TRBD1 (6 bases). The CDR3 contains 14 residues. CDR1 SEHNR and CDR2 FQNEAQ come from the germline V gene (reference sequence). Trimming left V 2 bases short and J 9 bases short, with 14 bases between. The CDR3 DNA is TGTGCCAGCAGCTTAAATCAGGGGCAGAGTGAGCAGTTCTTC. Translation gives CASSLNQGQSEQFF.

CDR3 nucleotide sequence: TGCAGCGTTGAACGAACAGGGTGGACTGAAGCTTTCTTT. Protein: CSVERTGWTEAFF. This rearrangement joins TRBV29-1 to TRBJ1-1; D may be TRBD1 (6 bases). The V and J ends lost 2 bases and 5 bases respectively, with 12 bases between them. The germline V gene has CDR1 SQVTM and CDR2 ANQGSEA. CDR3 length: 13 amino acids.

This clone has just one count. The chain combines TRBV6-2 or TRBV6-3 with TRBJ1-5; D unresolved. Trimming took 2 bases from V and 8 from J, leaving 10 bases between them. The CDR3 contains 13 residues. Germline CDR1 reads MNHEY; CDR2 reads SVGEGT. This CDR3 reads CASSYTGVEPQHF. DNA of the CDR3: TGTGCCAGCAGTTACACTGGTGTTGAGCCCCAGCATTTT.

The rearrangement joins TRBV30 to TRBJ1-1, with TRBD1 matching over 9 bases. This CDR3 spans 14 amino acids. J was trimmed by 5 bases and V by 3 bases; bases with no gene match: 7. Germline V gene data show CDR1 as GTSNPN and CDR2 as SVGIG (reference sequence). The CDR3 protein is CAWRWTGERTEAFF. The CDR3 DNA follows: TGTGCCTGGAGGTGGACAGGGGAGAGGACTGAAGCTTTCTTT.

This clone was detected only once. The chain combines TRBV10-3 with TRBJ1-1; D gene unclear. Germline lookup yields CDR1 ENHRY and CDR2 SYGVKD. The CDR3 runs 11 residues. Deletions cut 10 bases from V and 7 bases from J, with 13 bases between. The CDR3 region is CATQSEGEAFF. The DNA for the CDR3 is TGTGCCACCCAGTCCGAGGGTGAAGCTTTCTTT.

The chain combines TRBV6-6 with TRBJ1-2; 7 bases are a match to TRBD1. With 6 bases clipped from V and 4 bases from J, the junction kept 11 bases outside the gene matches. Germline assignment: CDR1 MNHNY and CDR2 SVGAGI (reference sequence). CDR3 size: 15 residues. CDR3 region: CASRRGEDRSYGYTF. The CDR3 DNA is TGTGCCAGCAGACGAGGGGAGGACAGGTCCTATGGCTACACCTTC.

CDR3 nucleotides: TGTGCCAGTAGTAGCGCCTACCAAGAGACCCAGTACTTC. Translating gives CASSSAYQETQYF. V and J are TRBV19 and TRBJ2-5; D is unclear. Germline CDR1 LNHDA, CDR2 SQIVND (reference sequence). CDR3 length: 13 residues. V was shortened by 4 bases and J by 0 bases, with 6 bases between the two germline ends.

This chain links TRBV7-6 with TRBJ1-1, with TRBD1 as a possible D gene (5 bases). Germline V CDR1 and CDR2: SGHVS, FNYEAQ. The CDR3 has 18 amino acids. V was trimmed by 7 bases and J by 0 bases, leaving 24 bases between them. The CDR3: CASTLSQAQGTLNTEAFF. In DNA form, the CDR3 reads TGTGCCAGCACCCTATCCCAGGCCCAGGGAACTCTGAACACTGAAGCTTTCTTT.

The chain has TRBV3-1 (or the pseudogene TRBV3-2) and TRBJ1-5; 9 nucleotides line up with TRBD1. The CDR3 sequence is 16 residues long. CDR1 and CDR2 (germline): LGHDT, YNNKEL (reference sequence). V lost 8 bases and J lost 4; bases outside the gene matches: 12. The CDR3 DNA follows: TGTGCCAGCTCCGATAACGGACAGGGGCTAAATCAGCCCCAGCATTTT. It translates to CASSDNGQGLNQPQHF.

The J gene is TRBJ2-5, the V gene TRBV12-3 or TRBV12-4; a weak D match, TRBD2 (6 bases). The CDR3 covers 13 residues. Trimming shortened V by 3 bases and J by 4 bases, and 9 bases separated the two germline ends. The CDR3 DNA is TGTGCCAGCAGTTTCGGGGGACGAGAGACCCAGTACTTC. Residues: CASSFGGRETQYF.

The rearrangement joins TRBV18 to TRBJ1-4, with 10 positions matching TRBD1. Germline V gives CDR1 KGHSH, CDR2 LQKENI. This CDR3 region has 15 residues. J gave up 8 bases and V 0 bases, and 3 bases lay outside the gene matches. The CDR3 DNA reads TGTGCCAGCTCACCACCGGACAGGGGGGAAGAAAAACTGTTTTTT. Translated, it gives CASSPPDRGEEKLFF.